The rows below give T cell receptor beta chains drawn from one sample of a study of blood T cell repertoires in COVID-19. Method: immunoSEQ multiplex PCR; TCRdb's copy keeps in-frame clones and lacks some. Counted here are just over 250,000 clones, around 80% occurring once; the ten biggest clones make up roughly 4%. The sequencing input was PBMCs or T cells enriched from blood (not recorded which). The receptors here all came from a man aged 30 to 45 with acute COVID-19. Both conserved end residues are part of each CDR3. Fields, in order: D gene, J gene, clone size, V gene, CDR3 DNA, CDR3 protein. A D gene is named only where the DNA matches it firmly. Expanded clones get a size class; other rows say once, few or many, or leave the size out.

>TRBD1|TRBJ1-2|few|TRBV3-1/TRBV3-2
TGTGCCAGCAGCCGGGCAGGCAGGGGGCTTGGCTACACCTTC
CASSRAGRGLGYTF
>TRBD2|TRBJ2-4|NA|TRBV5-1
TGCGCCAGCAGCTTGGCCCTAGCGGGGACCAAAAACATTCAGTACTTC
CASSLALAGTKNIQYF
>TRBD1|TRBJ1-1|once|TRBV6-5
TGTGCCAGCAGTCGAGGACAGGGCTGGTCTGAAGCTTTCTTT
CASSRGQGWSEAFF
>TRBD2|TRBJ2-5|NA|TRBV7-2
TGTGCCAGCAGCTTAATTGCTAGCGGGGGGTCTCCGCCGGCCTACTTC
CASSLIASGGSPPAYF
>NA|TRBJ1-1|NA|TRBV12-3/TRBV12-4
TGTGCCAGCAGTAGCCGAGGCACTGAAGCTTTCTTT
CASSSRGTEAFF
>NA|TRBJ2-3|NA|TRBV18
TGTGCCAGCTCACCAGAGGTTGCAGATACGCAGTATTTT
CASSPEVADTQYF
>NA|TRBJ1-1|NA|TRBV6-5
TGTGCCAGCAGTTATTCTAGAAATGAAGCTTTCTTT
CASSYSRNEAFF
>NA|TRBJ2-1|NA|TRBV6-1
TGTGCCAGCAGTGCATTAAGGACTGAGGGAAGCTCCTACAATGAGCAGTTCTTC
CASSALRTEGSSYNEQFF
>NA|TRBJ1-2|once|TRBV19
TGTGCCAGTACCCACGAGGGATTGGGGGCCTACTATGGCTACACCTTC
CASTHEGLGAYYGYTF
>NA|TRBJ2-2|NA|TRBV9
TGTGCCAGCAGCGTATTGAGCGGGGAGCTGTTTTTT
CASSVLSGELFF
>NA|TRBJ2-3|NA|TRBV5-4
TGTGCCAGCAAAGGAGGGGCCAGCACAGATACGCAGTATTTT
CASKGGASTDTQYF
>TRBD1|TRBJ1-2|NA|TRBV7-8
TGTGCCAGCAGCCCCAGGACAGGGGAAGGCTACACCTTC
CASSPRTGEGYTF
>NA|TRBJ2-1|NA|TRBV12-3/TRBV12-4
TGTGCCAGCAGTTTCCCTAAGCCGTCTGAGCAGTTCTTC
CASSFPKPSEQFF
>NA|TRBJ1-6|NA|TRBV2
TGTGCCAGCAGGGGAGATCGTGCCTATAATTCACCCCTCCACTTT
CASRGDRAYNSPLHF
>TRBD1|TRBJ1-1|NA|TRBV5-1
TGTGCCAGCAGCCAAACGGGACAGAGAAAAAACACTGAAGCTTTCTTT
CASSQTGQRKNTEAFF
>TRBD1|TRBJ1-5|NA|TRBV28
TGTGCCAGCAGTCCAGACAGGGTGGTGCCCCAGCATTTT
CASSPDRVVPQHF
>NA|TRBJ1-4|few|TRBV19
TGTGCCAGTAGTGTCGGGAACCGTGATGAAAAACTGTTTTTT
CASSVGNRDEKLFF
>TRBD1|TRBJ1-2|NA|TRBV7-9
TGTGCCAGCAGCTTAGGGGACAGGGTATGGGACGGCTACACCTTC
CASSLGDRVWDGYTF
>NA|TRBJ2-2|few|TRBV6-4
TGTGCCAGCAGTGACACGGGCAGGGGTGAGACCGGGGAGCTGTTTTTT
CASSDTGRGETGELFF
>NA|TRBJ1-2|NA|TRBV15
TGTGCCACCAGCAGAGATGTCGGGGGTGATGGCTACACCTTC
CATSRDVGGDGYTF
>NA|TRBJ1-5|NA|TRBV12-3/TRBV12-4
TGTGCCAGCAGTAGACAGATAAATCAGCCCCAGCATTTT
CASSRQINQPQHF
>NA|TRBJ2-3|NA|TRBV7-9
TGTGCCAGCAGCTTACCCGGGGCAGATACGCAGTATTTT
CASSLPGADTQYF
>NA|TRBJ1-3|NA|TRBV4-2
TGTGCCAGCAGCCAAGCTTTGAGCTCTGGAAACACCATATATTTT
CASSQALSSGNTIYF
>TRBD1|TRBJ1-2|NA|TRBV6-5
TGTGCCAGCTGGGACAGTCAACCGATCTATGGCTACACCTTC
CASWDSQPIYGYTF
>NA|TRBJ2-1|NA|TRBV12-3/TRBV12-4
TGTGCCAGCAGTCGGGACTCCCCCAATGAGCAGTTCTTC
CASSRDSPNEQFF
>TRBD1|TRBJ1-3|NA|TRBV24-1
TGTGCCACCAGTGACCCAAGGGACAGCTCTGGAAACACCATATATTTT
CATSDPRDSSGNTIYF
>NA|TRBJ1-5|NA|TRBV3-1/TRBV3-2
TGTGCCAGCAGCCAAGTGTCCGGAGGCAATCAGCCCCAGCATTTT
CASSQVSGGNQPQHF
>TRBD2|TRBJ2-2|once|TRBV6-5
TGTGCCAGCAGGAAAGCTAGCGGGAGGCGCGAGGAGCTGTTTTTT
CASRKASGRREELFF
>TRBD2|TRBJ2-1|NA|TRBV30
TGTGCCTGGGACCCCTCGGTAGCGGGTGTCAATGAGCAGTTCTTC
CAWDPSVAGVNEQFF
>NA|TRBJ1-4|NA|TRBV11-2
TGTGCCAGCATGCAGGGTATCTCTAATGAAAAACTGTTTTTT
CASMQGISNEKLFF
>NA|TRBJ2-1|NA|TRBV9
TGTGCCAGCAGCGTCTTTCGGGTGGGTGAGCAGTTCTTC
CASSVFRVGEQFF
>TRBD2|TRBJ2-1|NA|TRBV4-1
TGCGCCAGCAGCCTCATAGCGGGAGGGGGCTCCTACAATGAGCAGTTCTTC
CASSLIAGGGSYNEQFF
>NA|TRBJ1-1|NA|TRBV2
TGTGCCAGCAACAGGGCGAACACTGAAGCTTTCTTT
CASNRANTEAFF
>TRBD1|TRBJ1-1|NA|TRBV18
TGTGCCAGCTCGTTGATACCCGGGACAGGGATGAACACTGAAGCTTTCTTT
CASSLIPGTGMNTEAFF
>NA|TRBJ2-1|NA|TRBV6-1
TGTGCCAGCAGTGACACAGATAATGAGCAGTTCTTC
CASSDTDNEQFF
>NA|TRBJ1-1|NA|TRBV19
TGTGCCAGTAGTATACGCGAGGGAAGCAACACTGAAGCTTTCTTT
CASSIREGSNTEAFF
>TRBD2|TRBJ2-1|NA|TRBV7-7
TGTGCTAGCAGCTTAGTTTCGGGACTAGCGGGAAAGCAGTTCTTC
CASSLVSGLAGKQFF
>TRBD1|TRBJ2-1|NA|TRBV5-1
TGCGCCAGCAGCGGGGGGACAGGGGCCCTCTCCTACAATGAGCAGTTCTTC
CASSGGTGALSYNEQFF
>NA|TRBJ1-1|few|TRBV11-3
TGTGCCAGCAGGCCACGACAGATGAACACTGAAGCTTTCTTT
CASRPRQMNTEAFF
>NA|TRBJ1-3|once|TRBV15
TGTGCCACCGGTCGGCAGGGTGAGGGAAACACCATATATTTT
CATGRQGEGNTIYF
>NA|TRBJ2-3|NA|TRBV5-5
TGTGCCAGCAGCGAATCGGCGGTCCGCACAGATACGCAGTATTTT
CASSESAVRTDTQYF
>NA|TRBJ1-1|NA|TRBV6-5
TGTGCCAGCAAAGAGGAGGGGCGGGTGAGCACTGAAGCTTTCTTT
CASKEEGRVSTEAFF
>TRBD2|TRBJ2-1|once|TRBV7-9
TGTGCCAGCAGCCCCGGGACTAGCGGGGGGAGCTCCTACAATGAGCAGTTCTTC
CASSPGTSGGSSYNEQFF
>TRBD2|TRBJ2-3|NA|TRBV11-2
TGTGCCAGCAGCTTAGAAGCGCGGGGGAACACAGATACGCAGTATTTT
CASSLEARGNTDTQYF
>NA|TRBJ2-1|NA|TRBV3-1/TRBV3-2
TGTGCCAGCAGCCAAGACAGATCCTACAATGAGCAGTTCTTC
CASSQDRSYNEQFF
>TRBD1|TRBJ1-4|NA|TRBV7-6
TGTGCCAGCAGCGTATTGACAGGGCCAAATGAAAAACTGTTTTTT
CASSVLTGPNEKLFF